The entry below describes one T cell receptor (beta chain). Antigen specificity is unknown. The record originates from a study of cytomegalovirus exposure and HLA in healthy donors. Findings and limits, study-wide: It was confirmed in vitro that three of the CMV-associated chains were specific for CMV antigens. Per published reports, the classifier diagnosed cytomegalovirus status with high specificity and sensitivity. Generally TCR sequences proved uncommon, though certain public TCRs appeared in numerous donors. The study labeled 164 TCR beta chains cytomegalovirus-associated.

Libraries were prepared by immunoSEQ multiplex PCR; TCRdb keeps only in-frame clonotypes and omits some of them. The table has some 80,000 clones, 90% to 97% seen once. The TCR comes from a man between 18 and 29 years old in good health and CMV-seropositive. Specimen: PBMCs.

Here the CDR3 DNA reads TGTGCCAGCAGTGAAAACGCCGGACAGGGGTTCACTGAAGCTTTCTTT. The encoded protein is CASSENAGQGFTEAFF. V is TRBV6-1 and J is TRBJ1-1; TRBD1 agrees at 9 bases. The CDR3 runs to 16 residues. V shed 2 bases and J 4 bases; nucleotides not matched to a gene: 8. CDR1 MNHNS and CDR2 SASEGT come from the germline V gene.